This T cell receptor beta chain originates from a study of technical replicates of blood from several donors. V trimming: 8 bases; J trimming: 8 bases; junction bases outside the gene matches: 4. Germline values: CDR1 MNHNS, CDR2 SASEGT. This CDR3 comprises 12 residues. Some clones are missing from TCRdb's copy, which holds only in-frame ones; the method was immunoSEQ multiplex PCR. The repertoire holds approximately 80,000 clones, with over 75% as singletons. The sequenced sample consisted of T cells isolated from PBMCs. The chain joins TRBV6-1 to TRBJ1-4, with 8 bases identical to TRBD1. This clonotype originated in a human donor in good health. The chain's CDR3 is CASGDRMEKLFF. CDR3 coding DNA: TGTGCCAGCGGGGACAGGATGGAAAAACTGTTTTTT.